The 12 T cell receptor beta chains reported below all come from one sample, sequenced in a study of cytomegalovirus exposure and HLA in healthy donors. With 60 Vbeta and 13 Jbeta primers, the PCR was carried out. Produced via immunoSEQ multiplex PCR; TCRdb's table is partial and in-frame only. The data show 72,000 or so clones, about three quarters seen once. Sequenced sample: PBMCs. These receptors all come from a woman aged 25 to 39 in good health and CMV-seropositive.

As regards this clone: Compared with germline, one end of the junction differs, possibly owing to a read error. The chain has TRBV4-2 and TRBJ1-5, with TRBD1 matching over 9 bases. CDR1 is LGHNA and CDR2 is YNFKEQ in the germline V gene. This CDR3 has 16 residues. CDR3 coding DNA: TGTGCCGGCAGCCAAGATACCGGACAGGGGTTTCAGCCCCAGCATTTT. Protein: CAGSQDTGQGFQPQHF.

V gene TRBV27 combines with J gene TRBJ2-1, with 11 bases aligning to TRBD2. Germline V lookup: CDR1 MNHEY, CDR2 SMNVEV (reference sequence). Unmatched junction bases numbered 10, after V lost 3 bases and J lost 0 bases. This CDR3 is built from 19 residues. For the CDR3, the DNA is TGTGCCAGCAGTTTCACGCCCGGGCTAGCGGGAGGCTCCTACAATGAGCAGTTCTTC. Translated: CASSFTPGLAGGSYNEQFF.

The V and J genes are TRBV5-1 and TRBJ2-1; possibly TRBD2 for D (5 bases). V dropped 2 bases and J dropped 10 bases, with 10 bases sitting between them. The CDR3 extends over 12 amino acids. Germline V gene sequence: CDR1 SGHRS, CDR2 YFSETQ. CDR3 region: CASSFRTEEQFF. The CDR3 DNA reads as TGCGCCAGCAGCTTCAGGACTGAGGAGCAGTTCTTC.

This chain links TRBV7-2 with TRBJ2-7; 11 nucleotides match TRBD1. Trimming removed 6 bases from V and 7 bases from J; junction bases left unmatched: 11. Germline CDR1 reads SGHTA; CDR2 reads FQGNSA. The CDR3 extends over 15 amino acids. DNA of the CDR3: TGTGCCAGCAGGGAACAGGGACAGGGGGTGGGTGAGCAGTACTTC. Encoded protein: CASREQGQGVGEQYF.

This clone was seen only a few times. The chain links TRBV6-1 to TRBJ1-1; no reliable D call. The CDR3 is made up of 10 amino acids. Germline values: CDR1 MNHNS, CDR2 SASEGT. V dropped 1 base and J dropped 11 bases, with 5 bases sitting between them. CDR3 DNA sequence: TGTGCCAGCAGTGAAGGTTCGGCTTTCTTT. This gives the protein CASSEGSAFF.

This chain's CDR3 is CSVDVGGWETQYF. CDR3 DNA sequence: TGCAGCGTTGATGTGGGAGGATGGGAGACCCAGTACTTC. V gene TRBV29-1 combines with J gene TRBJ2-5; D is possibly TRBD2 (6 bases). Germline lookup yields CDR1 SQVTM and CDR2 ANQGSEA. Trimming removed 3 bases at V and 5 bases at J, with 13 bases between. This CDR3 spans 13 amino acids.

This chain joins TRBV19 and TRBJ2-2; D perhaps matches TRBD1 (6 bases). The ends were cut back, 6 bases at V and 6 bases at J, with 11 bases in the middle. Germline CDR1 is LNHDA and CDR2 is SQIVND (reference sequence). This CDR3 comprises 13 residues. The CDR3 sequence: CASRGTRAGELFF. The CDR3, as DNA: TGTGCCAGTAGGGGGACAAGGGCCGGGGAGCTGTTTTTT.

The genes are TRBV28 and TRBJ1-1, with TRBD1 as a possible D gene (5 bases). V dropped 6 bases and J dropped 0 bases, with 14 bases sitting between them. Germline loops: CDR1 MDHEN, CDR2 SYDVKM. The CDR3 is 15 amino acids. For the CDR3, the DNA is TGTGCCAGCAGCAATCGGGGGGGAGTGAACACTGAAGCTTTCTTT. It is translated as CASSNRGGVNTEAFF.

The J gene is TRBJ2-1, the V gene TRBV5-5; 7 bases fit TRBD2. CDR3 size: 15 residues. Germline assignment: CDR1 SGHKS and CDR2 YYEKEE (reference sequence). Trimming removed 3 bases from V and 4 bases from J; junction bases left unmatched: 7. The CDR3 spells CASSWREFGYNEQFF. CDR3 in DNA: TGTGCCAGCAGCTGGCGGGAGTTTGGGTACAATGAGCAGTTCTTC.

The table lists this clone with a count of one. The chain carries TRBV7-2 and TRBJ2-7; tentative D call: TRBD2 (6 bases). The V end was cut by 5 bases, the J end by 1 base, with 15 bases between. The CDR3 is 15 amino acids. CDR1 and CDR2 (germline): SGHTA, FQGNSA. The CDR3 DNA sequence: TGTGCCAGCAGCGTCTTAGCGGAGCCATCCTACGAGCAGTACTTC. Protein product: CASSVLAEPSYEQYF.

The rearrangement uses TRBV2 and TRBJ2-3, with TRBD1 identical over 8 bases. J gave up 1 base and V 5 bases, and 5 bases lay outside the gene matches. Germline lookup yields CDR1 SNHLY and CDR2 FYNNEI. The length of the CDR3 is 15 residues. The CDR3 is CASSSDRERTDTQYF. DNA for the CDR3: TGTGCCAGCAGTTCGGACAGGGAACGCACAGATACGCAGTATTTT.

The rearrangement links TRBV15 to TRBJ1-1, with 10 bases fitting TRBD1. Germline V gene sequence: CDR1 LNHNV, CDR2 YYDKDF (reference sequence). There are 15 residues in the CDR3. J was trimmed by 3 bases and V by 1 base; bases with no gene match: 2. The CDR3 spells CATSRAGTGDTEAFF. The CDR3 coding sequence is TGTGCCACCAGCAGAGCCGGGACAGGGGACACTGAAGCTTTCTTT.